Listed below are T cell receptor beta chains from one sample, sequenced in a study of OX40 agonist ivuxolimab in advanced cancers. Only in-frame clones appear in the TCRdb table, and some are missing; sequencing was by immunoSEQ multiplex PCR. This sample yields 150,000 to 190,000 clones, of which roughly 94% are seen a single time; 0.3% to 0.35% belongs to the top ten. Sequences were derived from CD4+ or CD8+ T cells sorted from blood, sampled in a trial of the OX40 agonist ivuxolimab. These receptors originate from an adult with an advanced solid tumor such as melanoma, head and neck, liver or kidney cancer. The CDR3 runs from the conserved cysteine through the conserved F or W. A D gene is named only where the DNA matches it firmly. Only some rows state a clone size, as once, few, many or a class for expanded clones.

clone size,V gene,D gene,J gene,CDR3 DNA,CDR3 protein
NA,TRBV19,TRBD1,TRBJ2-5,TGTGCCAGTAGCCCTTATGGGACAGGGGGCCGGGAGACCCAGTACTTC,CASSPYGTGGRETQYF
NA,TRBV6-5,NA,TRBJ2-1,TGTGCCAGCAGTTCAGCTGGACAGCTCTCCTACAATGAGCAGTTCTTC,CASSSAGQLSYNEQFF
NA,TRBV10-1,NA,TRBJ2-5,TGCGCCAGCAGTGCCGGGAAGCCCCAAGAGACCCAGTACTTC,CASSAGKPQETQYF
NA,TRBV7-2,NA,TRBJ1-4,TGTGCCAGCAGCTTAGGGTTAAGGAGGATTAATGAAAAACTGTTTTTT,CASSLGLRRINEKLFF
NA,TRBV18,NA,TRBJ2-1,TGTGCCAGCTCACCTCAAGCCAATGAGCAGTTCTTC,CASSPQANEQFF
NA,TRBV6-5,TRBD1,TRBJ2-3,TGTGCCAGCAGGGCACAGGGGGGTATCGCAGATACGCAGTATTTT,CASRAQGGIADTQYF
once,TRBV19,NA,TRBJ1-5,TGTGCCAGTAGTATCGTACAGGCGACTTATAGCAATCAGCCCCAGCATTTT,CASSIVQATYSNQPQHF
NA,TRBV6-5,NA,TRBJ1-5,TGTGCCAGCAGTTACCGTATCGGCCAGCCCCAGCATTTT,CASSYRIGQPQHF
once,TRBV7-2,NA,TRBJ1-1,TGTGCCAGCAGCTTCGCACTCCGCATGAACACTGAAGCTTTCTTT,CASSFALRMNTEAFF
NA,TRBV30,TRBD2,TRBJ2-3,TGTGCCTGGAAGGTAGCGGGAACAGATACGCAGTATTTT,CAWKVAGTDTQYF
NA,TRBV5-6,NA,TRBJ2-2,TGTGCCAGCAGCTCCCCCCCCGGGGAGCTGTTTTTT,CASSSPPGELFF
NA,TRBV7-2,NA,TRBJ1-1,TGTGCCAGCAGCTTAGTAGGAGCGACTGAAGCTTTCTTT,CASSLVGATEAFF
NA,TRBV6-5,NA,TRBJ1-2,NA,CASSSSRQPIYGYTF
once,TRBV19,NA,TRBJ1-1,TGTGCCAGTACCGTGACTCGAAACACTGAAGCTTTCTTT,CASTVTRNTEAFF
NA,TRBV4-1,TRBD2,TRBJ2-3,TGCGCCAGCAGCCAAGTGCTAGCGGGGCGTGACGGCACAGATACGCAGTATTTT,CASSQVLAGRDGTDTQYF
NA,TRBV28,NA,TRBJ1-5,TGTGCCAGCACCTCGAAAGGACGCAATCAGCCCCAGCATTTT,CASTSKGRNQPQHF
NA,TRBV28,TRBD1,TRBJ1-1,TGTGCCAGCAGTTTATTAGGGACAGGGGTGAGGACTGAAGCTTTCTTT,CASSLLGTGVRTEAFF
NA,TRBV28,NA,TRBJ2-3,TGTGCCAGCAATCAACCGGGGGCAGATACGCAGTATTTT,CASNQPGADTQYF
NA,TRBV11-3,NA,TRBJ2-3,TGTGCCAGCAGCTTAGATCGGGGGACCTCTAGCACAGATACGCAGTATTTT,CASSLDRGTSSTDTQYF
NA,TRBV28,NA,TRBJ1-1,TGTGCCAGCAGTTCGGCGGACAGCACCCCCCTGGAGGCTTTCTTT,CASSSADSTPLEAFF
NA,TRBV4-1,TRBD1,TRBJ1-1,TGCGCCAGCAGCCAGGAGGGACAGGGGGCGCGGAGCCCTGAAGCTTTCTTT,CASSQEGQGARSPEAFF
NA,TRBV11-2,TRBD1,TRBJ1-2,TGTGCCAGCAGCTTAATCGATGGGACAGGGGCCGATGGGGGCTACACCTTC,CASSLIDGTGADGGYTF
NA,TRBV27,TRBD2,TRBJ2-1,TGTGCCAGCAGTCCCCGGACTAGCTCCTCCTACAATGAGCAGTTCTTC,CASSPRTSSSYNEQFF
NA,TRBV19,TRBD1,TRBJ2-1,TGTGCCAGTAGTCCCAAGGGGACAGGGTGGAACTATGAGCAGTTCTTC,CASSPKGTGWNYEQFF
NA,TRBV19,NA,TRBJ2-1,TGTGCCAGTAGTATTGGGGCAGGGGGACTGAATGAGCAGTTCTTC,CASSIGAGGLNEQFF